Below, 26 T cell receptor beta chains from the same sample are listed, as sequenced in a study of blood T cell repertoires in COVID-19. TCRdb keeps only in-frame clones here, not all; method: immunoSEQ multiplex PCR. The table records more than 35,000 clones, more than 70% of them present only once. The material sequenced was peripheral blood. The source of these receptors is a human donor in a cohort sampled during active COVID-19.

The chain has TRBV5-1 and TRBJ1-2, with TRBD1 matching over 8 bases. This CDR3 is 15 amino acids long. J lost 1 base, V lost 3 bases, and 5 bases had no gene match. Germline V gene data show CDR1 as SGHRS and CDR2 as YFSETQ. The CDR3 DNA reads as TGCGCCAGCAGCTCAGGGACAGGTAGTAACTATGGCTACACCTTC. Translation: CASSSGTGSNYGYTF.

The chain couples TRBV13 to TRBJ2-3; tentatively, D is TRBD1 (6 bases). CDR1 and CDR2 from the germline V gene are PRHDT and FYEKMQ (reference sequence). The CDR3 loop spans 14 amino acids. V was cut by 6 bases and J by 4 bases, with 14 bases left in between. CDR3 in amino acids: CASREQGRPDTQYF. In DNA form, the CDR3 reads TGTGCCAGCAGAGAGCAGGGGCGCCCAGATACGCAGTATTTT.

The chain employs TRBV4-2 and TRBJ1-2; 8 positions agree with TRBD1. V lost 0 bases and J lost 3; bases outside the gene matches: 6. The CDR3 runs 16 residues. The germline V gene has CDR1 LGHNA and CDR2 YNFKEQ. CDR3 protein: CASSQDEDREDYGYTF. The CDR3 DNA follows: TGTGCCAGCAGCCAAGATGAGGACAGGGAGGACTATGGCTACACCTTC.

The chain employs TRBV7-9 and TRBJ2-3; TRBD2 matches at 7 bases. In germline, CDR1 is SEHNR, CDR2 FQNEAQ (reference sequence). This CDR3 spans 19 amino acids. V lost 5 bases to trimming and J lost 4 bases; unmatched junction nucleotides: 21. The CDR3 DNA is TGTGCCAGCAGCCCACTGTGGCCAGCGGGGAGGGAGGTCGCAGATACGCAGTATTTT. Encoded protein: CASSPLWPAGREVADTQYF.

This chain connects TRBV4-1 to TRBJ1-2; D uncertain. This CDR3 region has 12 residues. Germline values: CDR1 MGHRA, CDR2 YSYEKL. Trimming took off 3 bases at V and 10 bases at J, with 12 bases between the two ends. The CDR3 DNA is TGCGCCAGCAGCCAGTCGGAGACGGACTACACCTTC. Residues: CASSQSETDYTF.

V is TRBV13 and J is TRBJ2-1, with 9 bases lining up with TRBD2. The CDR3 is made up of 12 amino acids. Germline values: CDR1 PRHDT, CDR2 FYEKMQ (reference sequence). Unmatched junction bases numbered 3, after V lost 0 bases and J lost 15 bases. CDR3 in amino acids: CASSLGSGGRFF. CDR3 DNA sequence: TGTGCCAGCAGCTTAGGCAGCGGGGGGCGGTTCTTC.

This chain uses TRBV12-5 with TRBJ1-1, with TRBD1 identical over 8 bases. Losses at the gene ends were 0 bases for V and 7 bases for J; bases not matched to a gene: 4. Germline V gives CDR1 LGHNT, CDR2 FRNRAP. The CDR3 loop spans 14 amino acids. This CDR3 is CASGLVSQGDEAFF. The CDR3 nucleotides read TGTGCTAGTGGTTTGGTCTCACAGGGGGATGAAGCTTTCTTT.

J is TRBJ2-7 and V is TRBV28, with D possibly matching TRBD1 (5 bases). The CDR3 loop spans 12 amino acids. CDR1 MDHEN and CDR2 SYDVKM come from the germline V gene. Trimming removed 6 bases from V and 1 base from J, with 7 bases in between. The CDR3 protein is CASRQASYEQYF. CDR3 in DNA: TGTGCCAGCAGACAGGCTTCCTACGAGCAGTACTTC.

V and J are TRBV27 and TRBJ1-4; the match to TRBD1 covers 7 bases. After removal of 5 bases from V and 3 bases from J, the junction contained 6 bases not matched to a gene. This CDR3 spans 15 amino acids. Germline assignment: CDR1 MNHEY and CDR2 SMNVEV (reference sequence). This CDR3 is CASSLGGQPNEKLFF. CDR3 bases: TGTGCCAGCAGTCTAGGGGGACAGCCTAATGAAAAACTGTTTTTT. The variable domain in full, with the rest retrieved from reference TRBV27 and TRBJ1-4, is EAQVTQNPRYLITVTGKKLTVTCSQNMNHEYMSWYRQDPGLGLRQIYYSMNVEVTDKGDVPEGYKVSRKEKRNFPLILESPSPNQTSLYFCASSLGGQPNEKLFFGSGTQLSVL.

The chain uses TRBV4-1 and TRBJ1-5; 7 positions match TRBD1. V lost 2 bases to trimming and J lost 4 bases; unmatched junction nucleotides: 8. Germline V gives CDR1 MGHRA, CDR2 YSYEKL. The CDR3 consists of 16 residues. CDR3 in amino acids: CASSQRGGDGNQPQHF. The CDR3 region has the DNA TGCGCCAGCAGCCAAAGAGGGGGCGACGGGAATCAGCCCCAGCATTTT.

V and J are TRBV11-2 and TRBJ1-2; the match to TRBD1 covers 8 bases. V was clipped by 0 bases and J by 8 bases; unmatched bases: 14. Germline CDR1 reads SGHAT; CDR2 reads FQNNGV. The CDR3 totals 17 residues. The CDR3 spells CASSLDARTGRFAGYTF. The CDR3 region has the DNA TGTGCCAGCAGCTTAGATGCTCGGACAGGGAGGTTTGCGGGCTACACCTTC.

This rearrangement joins TRBV19 to TRBJ2-1; 7 bases agree with TRBD2. Germline V gene data show CDR1 as LNHDA and CDR2 as SQIVND (reference sequence). CDR3 size: 15 residues. Unmatched junction bases numbered 3, after V lost 1 base and J lost 3 bases. This chain's CDR3 is CASSIGGGRYNEQFF. DNA for the CDR3: TGTGCCAGTAGTATAGGCGGGGGTCGCTACAATGAGCAGTTCTTC.

The chain recombines TRBV30 with TRBJ2-7; 7 nucleotides line up with TRBD2. V shed 5 bases, J shed 4 bases, and the junction held 5 bases outside the gene matches. The CDR3 runs to 12 residues. Germline CDR1 reads GTSNPN; CDR2 reads SVGIG (reference sequence). The CDR3 coding sequence is TGTGCCTGGGGCCGGCGGGAGTACGAGCAGTACTTC. It translates to CAWGRREYEQYF.

This clone was recorded once. The rearrangement joins TRBV4-1 to TRBJ1-3; D may be TRBD1 (6 bases). V lost 1 base to trimming and J lost 4 bases, with 8 bases between them. Germline CDR1 and CDR2: MGHRA and YSYEKL. This CDR3 is built from 14 residues. The CDR3 DNA reads as TGCGCCAGCAGCCAAGTCCAGGGGGGAAACACCATATATTTT. It specifies CASSQVQGGNTIYF.

The J gene is TRBJ2-2, the V gene TRBV5-1; 11 nucleotides agree with TRBD2. This CDR3 contains 15 residues. Losses at the gene ends were 5 bases for V and 2 bases for J; bases not matched to a gene: 2. CDR1 and CDR2 from the germline V gene are SGHRS and YFSETQ. The CDR3: CASRLAGGNTGELFF. CDR3 nucleotide sequence: TGCGCCAGCAGGCTAGCGGGGGGAAACACCGGGGAGCTGTTTTTT.

Here the CDR3 DNA reads TGTGCCAGTAGTATAGCCTACTATGGCTACACCTTC. Translated: CASSIAYYGYTF. The chain employs TRBV19 and TRBJ1-2; D is unresolved. Germline values: CDR1 LNHDA, CDR2 SQIVND (reference sequence). Trimming removed 1 base from V and 3 bases from J, with 3 bases in between. The CDR3 runs 12 residues. Using reference TRBV19 and TRBJ1-2 for the parts outside the CDR3, the full variable domain is DGGITQSPKYLFRKEGQNVTLSCEQNLNHDAMYWYRQDPGQGLRLIYYSQIVNDFQKGDIAEGYSVSREKKESFPLTVTSAQKNPTAFYLCASSIAYYGYTFGSGTRLTVV.

The J gene is TRBJ2-1, the V gene TRBV7-9; possibly TRBD2 for D (5 bases). Germline assignment: CDR1 SEHNR and CDR2 FQNEAQ (reference sequence). There are 15 residues in the CDR3. V lost 3 bases and J lost 0, with 9 bases in between. The CDR3 DNA sequence: TGTGCCAGCAGCTTTTCGGGGAGCTCCTACAATGAGCAGTTCTTC. This encodes CASSFSGSSYNEQFF.

J is TRBJ2-2 and V is TRBV2, with D unresolved. Germline CDR1 reads SNHLY; CDR2 reads FYNNEI. Trimming removed 7 bases from V and 3 bases from J, with 12 bases in between. CDR3 length: 14 amino acids. The CDR3, as DNA: TGTGCCAGCAAATCCCGCGAGGACACCGGGGAGCTGTTTTTT. Its translation is CASKSREDTGELFF.

CDR3 amino acids: CASSLVDGLGGTQYF. In DNA form, the CDR3 reads TGTGCCAGCAGCCTGGTTGACGGCCTCGGGGGTACGCAGTATTTT. The chain couples TRBV5-5 to TRBJ2-3; TRBD2 might be the D (6 bases). Germline values: CDR1 SGHKS, CDR2 YYEKEE (reference sequence). V gave up 4 bases and J gave up 8 bases, with 20 bases separating them. The CDR3 runs to 15 residues. Drawing the rest from reference TRBV5-5 and TRBJ2-3, the complete variable domain is DAGVTQSPTHLIKTRGQQVTLRCSPISGHKSVSWYQQVLGQGPQFIFQYYEKEERGRGNFPDRFSARQFPNYSSELNVNALLLGDSALYLCASSLVDGLGGTQYFGPGTRLTVL.

This chain connects TRBV21-1 to TRBJ2-4; the table's D call TRBD1 went unverified against the DNA. TRBV21-1 is a recognized pseudogene. There are 20 residues in the CDR3. The CDR3 protein is CASSNEQGADQPLAKNIQYF. As DNA, the CDR3 is TGTGCCAGCAGCAACGAACAGGGGGCGGACCAACCGTTAGCCAAAAACATTCAGTACTTC.

This chain joins TRBV29-1 and TRBJ2-1; 9 bases align to TRBD1. CDR1 is SQVTM, CDR2 ANQGSEA, per germline. With 5 bases clipped from V and 8 bases from J, the junction kept 10 bases outside the gene matches. The CDR3 runs to 14 residues. The CDR3 sequence: CSVPGQGSGDEQFF. Here the CDR3 DNA reads TGCAGCGTTCCGGGACAGGGATCTGGGGATGAGCAGTTCTTC.

The chain carries TRBV15 and TRBJ2-1, with 8 bases fitting TRBD2. V shed 0 bases, J shed 0 bases, and the junction held 7 bases outside the gene matches. The CDR3 has 18 amino acids. Germline-derived CDR1 and CDR2 are LNHNV and YYDKDF (reference sequence). DNA for the CDR3: TGTGCCACCAGCAGAGATCAGGGACTAGTTAGCTCCTACAATGAGCAGTTCTTC. Protein: CATSRDQGLVSSYNEQFF.

The rearrangement links TRBV19 to TRBJ2-7; 7 bases are shared with TRBD1. The CDR3 totals 14 residues. The V gene's germline CDR1 is LNHDA and CDR2 SQIVND (reference sequence). The trim removed 3 bases at V and 2 bases at J, leaving 4 bases unmatched. The CDR3 sequence is CASSIRDSAYEQYF. The CDR3 DNA is TGTGCCAGTAGTATTCGGGACAGTGCCTACGAGCAGTACTTC.

The J gene is TRBJ2-5, the V gene TRBV11-2; 8 bases are a match to TRBD2. This CDR3 region has 16 residues. Germline V gives CDR1 SGHAT, CDR2 FQNNGV. Germline trimming cut 10 bases from V and 3 bases from J; bases unmatched to any gene: 16. CDR3 amino acids: CATEIVGGLGEETQYF. CDR3 sequence (DNA): TGTGCCACCGAGATCGTAGGGGGACTAGGCGAAGAGACCCAGTACTTC.

This rearrangement joins TRBV7-2 to TRBJ2-3; a possible D gene is TRBD1 (5 bases). The V gene's germline CDR1 is SGHTA and CDR2 FQGNSA. The V and J ends lost 5 bases and 5 bases respectively, with 8 bases between them. The CDR3 covers 12 residues. The CDR3: CASSGHLDTQYF. CDR3 DNA: TGTGCCAGCAGCGGACACTTAGATACGCAGTATTTT.

CDR3 sequence: CASSQAAGPNEKLFF. Written as DNA, the CDR3 is TGCGCCAGCAGCCAAGCTGCGGGCCCCAATGAAAAACTGTTTTTT. The chain links TRBV4-1 to TRBJ1-4; D is undetermined. Trimming removed 1 base from V and 5 bases from J, with 11 bases in between. CDR3 length: 15 amino acids. In germline, CDR1 is MGHRA, CDR2 YSYEKL.